The 5 T cell receptor beta chains given below trace back to one sample, sequenced in a study of blood T cell repertoires in COVID-19. Generated by immunoSEQ multiplex PCR, the TCRdb table keeps only in-frame clones and is missing some. The table shows 110,000 or so clones, with 85% to 90% occurring only once. The sequenced sample was peripheral blood. Receptor source: a woman between 50 and 59 years old with acute or convalescent COVID-19.

This clone is a singleton in its sample. The chain joins TRBV5-8 to TRBJ1-2, with D tentatively TRBD1 (5 bases). CDR1 is SGHTS and CDR2 is YDEGEE in the germline V gene. CDR3 size: 13 residues. The germline V and J ends were trimmed by 6 bases and 1 base, with 10 bases remaining between them. For the CDR3, the DNA is TGTGCCAGCACCCCGACAGATAACTATGGCTACACCTTC. Translated, it gives CASTPTDNYGYTF.

The sample holds one count of this clone. This chain connects TRBV23-1 to TRBJ1-6; 7 bases are a match to TRBD1. TRBV23-1 is given ORF status, its function remaining uncertain. The J segment lost 5 bases and the V segment lost 4 bases, leaving 5 bases of the junction unmatched. This CDR3 is 15 amino acids long. In DNA form, the CDR3 reads TGCGCCAGCAGTCGGCGGGGACAGCATAATTCACCCCTCCACTTT. Amino acids: CASSRRGQHNSPLHF.

The chain is built from TRBV7-9 and TRBJ2-2; 8 positions match TRBD2. This CDR3 region has 16 residues. V was clipped by 5 bases and J by 4 bases; unmatched bases: 9. CDR1 is SEHNR, CDR2 FQNEAQ, per germline (reference sequence). The CDR3 loop is CASSPLVAGSTGELFF. The CDR3 nucleotides are TGTGCCAGCAGCCCCCTGGTAGCGGGATCCACCGGGGAGCTGTTTTTT. Drawing the rest from reference TRBV7-9 and TRBJ2-2, the complete variable domain is DTGVSQNPRHKITKRGQNVTFRCDPISEHNRLYWYRQTLGQGPEFLTYFQNEAQLEKSRLLSDRFSAERPKGSFSTLEIQRTEQGDSAMYLCASSPLVAGSTGELFFGEGSRLTVL.

The chain recombines TRBV7-2 with TRBJ2-3; D might be TRBD1 (5 bases). The V gene lost 1 base and the J gene lost 1 base, with 12 bases spanning the gap. CDR1 is SGHTA, CDR2 FQGNSA, per germline. There are 16 residues in the CDR3. DNA of the CDR3: TGTGCCAGCAGCTTAGGGAGTGGGGCCCGCACAGATACGCAGTATTTT. Amino acid sequence: CASSLGSGARTDTQYF.

The chain has TRBV19 and TRBJ1-1; 7 positions agree with TRBD1. This CDR3 has 13 residues. Germline V CDR1 and CDR2: LNHDA, SQIVND (reference sequence). The V segment lost 7 bases and the J segment 9 bases; nucleotides outside the gene matches: 11. The CDR3 DNA reads TGTGCCAGTACCCTTTTCCGGGACAGCCAAGCTTTCTTT. Translated: CASTLFRDSQAFF.